Below are 24 T cell receptor beta chains sequenced from a single sample in a study of cytomegalovirus exposure and HLA in healthy donors. The PCR made use of 60 Vbeta and 13 Jbeta primers. Generated by immunoSEQ multiplex PCR, the TCRdb table keeps only in-frame clones and is missing some. The sample includes roughly 160,000 clones, roughly 77% of them seen just once. Material: PBMCs. The receptors derive from a woman aged 45-59 years in good health and CMV-seropositive.

The CDR3 region has the DNA TGTGCCAGCAGTGAAGTGGACAGGGTCGGCTACACCTTC. Translating gives CASSEVDRVGYTF. This chain links TRBV6-1 with TRBJ1-2, with 8 positions matching TRBD1. The V gene's germline CDR1 is MNHNS and CDR2 SASEGT. The V and J ends lost 1 base and 8 bases, in that order; junction bases with no gene match: 3. The CDR3 is made up of 13 amino acids.

The rearrangement uses TRBV4-1 and TRBJ2-6; possibly TRBD1 for D (6 bases). Germline CDR1 is MGHRA and CDR2 is YSYEKL. V dropped 2 bases and J dropped 4 bases, with 15 bases sitting between them. The CDR3 consists of 17 residues. The CDR3 DNA follows: TGCGCCAGCAGCCAAACTCAGACAGGATCAGGGGCCAACGTCCTGACTTTC. Translation: CASSQTQTGSGANVLTF.

The chain has TRBV7-2 and TRBJ2-3, with D perhaps matching TRBD1 (6 bases). The V end was cut by 0 bases, the J end by 2 bases, with 18 bases between. CDR1 and CDR2 from the germline V gene are SGHTA and FQGNSA. This CDR3 spans 18 amino acids. Here the CDR3 DNA reads TGTGCCAGCAGCTTAGCGTCTCGGACCCAGGGGAACACAGATACGCAGTATTTT. It encodes CASSLASRTQGNTDTQYF.

The chain combines TRBV6-6 with TRBJ1-5; 10 bases agree with TRBD1. Per the germline V gene, CDR1 is MNHNY and CDR2 is SVGAGI (reference sequence). The CDR3 consists of 14 residues. With 6 bases clipped from V and 7 bases from J, the junction kept 6 bases outside the gene matches. CDR3 residues: CASSWTGGLQPQHF. The CDR3 region has the DNA TGTGCCAGCAGCTGGACAGGGGGTTTGCAGCCCCAGCATTTT.

The chain recombines TRBV9 with TRBJ1-2, with D perhaps matching TRBD1 (5 bases). Per the germline V gene, CDR1 is SGDLS and CDR2 is YYNGEE. V was trimmed by 3 bases and J by 1 base, leaving 13 bases between them. The CDR3 has 15 residues. The CDR3, as DNA: TGTGCCAGCAGCGCACAGACGGGACTTAACTATGGCTACACCTTC. Amino acid sequence: CASSAQTGLNYGYTF.

This clone was seen more than once but under ten times. The chain links TRBV4-3 to TRBJ2-7, with 7 bases matching TRBD2. With 2 bases clipped from V and 7 bases from J, the junction kept 11 bases outside the gene matches. The CDR3 extends over 15 amino acids. CDR1 and CDR2 (germline): LGHNA, YSLEER. CDR3 bases: TGCGCCAGCAGCCAATGGACTAGTAGGGTCCTGGAGCAGTACTTC. Translation: CASSQWTSRVLEQYF.

This chain uses TRBV7-2 with TRBJ1-6; 10 nucleotides align to TRBD1. V lost 5 bases to trimming and J lost 6 bases; unmatched junction nucleotides: 10. Germline V gene data show CDR1 as SGHTA and CDR2 as FQGNSA. CDR3 length: 17 amino acids. The CDR3 here is CASSLVGQGVFNSPLHF. Here the CDR3 DNA reads TGTGCCAGCAGCCTCGTCGGACAGGGGGTTTTTAATTCACCCCTCCACTTT.

This chain's CDR3 is CASSWERTLNYGYTF. In DNA form, the CDR3 reads TGTGCCAGCAGCTGGGAACGGACACTCAACTATGGCTACACCTTC. The chain couples TRBV2 to TRBJ1-2, with a tentative D call TRBD1 (5 bases). V was cut by 6 bases and J by 2 bases, with 16 bases left in between. CDR3 size: 15 residues. Germline CDR1 is SNHLY and CDR2 is FYNNEI.

The chain is built from TRBV4-2 and TRBJ2-7; D is perhaps TRBD1 (5 bases). Looked up from germline, CDR1 is LGHNA and CDR2 is YNFKEQ. The CDR3 has 13 residues. V dropped 2 bases and J dropped 3 bases, with 8 bases sitting between them. The chain's CDR3 is CASSQRTGYEQYF. The DNA of the CDR3 is TGTGCCAGCAGCCAACGCACAGGCTACGAGCAGTACTTC.

The chain uses TRBV7-2 and TRBJ2-5, with D tentatively TRBD2 (6 bases). This CDR3 is built from 14 residues. V lost 4 bases, J lost 2 bases, and 11 bases lay in between. Per the germline V gene, CDR1 is SGHTA and CDR2 is FQGNSA. The CDR3: CASSYTGLQETQYF. CDR3 bases: TGTGCCAGCAGCTACACGGGACTTCAAGAGACCCAGTACTTC.

Of note for this clone: Additional DNA sequences in this sample encode the identical CDR3. This chain joins TRBV5-1 and TRBJ1-4; D remains unclear. CDR3 length: 16 amino acids. Germline V CDR1 and CDR2: SGHRS, YFSETQ. Trimming shortened V by 2 bases and J by 3 bases, and 14 bases separated the two germline ends. The chain's CDR3 is CASSFWRPGANEKLFF. In DNA form, the CDR3 reads TGCGCCAGCAGCTTTTGGAGGCCCGGGGCTAATGAAAAACTGTTTTTT. The complete variable domain, with remaining parts taken from reference TRBV5-1 and TRBJ1-4, reads KAGVTQTPRYLIKTRGQQVTLSCSPISGHRSVSWYQQTPGQGLQFLFEYFSETQRNKGNFPGRFSGRQFSNSRSEMNVSTLELGDSALYLCASSFWRPGANEKLFFGSGTQLSVL.

The chain has TRBV2 and TRBJ2-7; D is perhaps TRBD2 (5 bases). The germline gives CDR1 SNHLY, CDR2 FYNNEI. There are 12 residues in the CDR3. V lost 8 bases and J lost 3, with 11 bases in between. CDR3 residues: CASGFTSYEQYF. The DNA for the CDR3 is TGTGCCAGCGGATTCACTAGCTACGAGCAGTACTTC.

This clone has only one observation. CDR3 DNA: TGCGCCAGCAGCCTTACCCACTTGGACAGGCCGAGCTCCTACAATGAGCAGTTCTTC. This gives the protein CASSLTHLDRPSSYNEQFF. This chain uses TRBV4-3 with TRBJ2-1, with TRBD1 matching 7 bases. Germline V lookup: CDR1 LGHNA, CDR2 YSLEER. V lost 4 bases, J lost 0 bases, and 15 bases stayed unmatched. CDR3 length: 19 amino acids.

The V gene is TRBV4-1, the J gene TRBJ2-1; 13 positions agree with TRBD2. Unmatched junction bases numbered 11, after V lost 11 bases and J lost 4 bases. The CDR3 has 16 amino acids. Germline lookup yields CDR1 MGHRA and CDR2 YSYEKL. CDR3 sequence (DNA): TGCGCCGGTTCTTCCGGGACTAGCGGGGCGTACAATGAGCAGTTCTTC. Encoded protein: CAGSSGTSGAYNEQFF.

The chain carries TRBV14 and TRBJ1-1; D perhaps matches TRBD1 (6 bases). V gave up 0 bases and J gave up 11 bases, with 19 bases separating them. The CDR3 spans 15 residues. Germline V gives CDR1 SGHDN, CDR2 FVKESK. The CDR3 loop reads CASSQEPRDRHAAFF. In nucleotides, the CDR3 is TGTGCCAGCAGCCAAGAACCTCGAGACAGGCACGCTGCTTTCTTT.

V is TRBV19 and J is TRBJ1-1; D gene uncertain. Trimming pared 5 bases from V and 3 bases from J, leaving 16 bases between. Germline V gives CDR1 LNHDA, CDR2 SQIVND (reference sequence). This CDR3 is 15 amino acids long. As DNA, the CDR3 is TGTGCCAGTAGTCACAAACGGGTTTTGGACACTGAAGCTTTCTTT. It encodes CASSHKRVLDTEAFF.

The V call is TRBV10-3, the J call TRBJ2-3; no clear D gene. Germline CDR1 and CDR2: ENHRY and SYGVKD. V was trimmed by 1 base and J by 3 bases, leaving 2 bases between them. This CDR3 has 12 amino acids. CDR3 loop: CAISELTDTQYF. In DNA, the CDR3 is TGTGCCATCAGTGAGTTAACAGATACGCAGTATTTT.

This clone showed up just a few times. This chain joins TRBV20-1 and TRBJ2-3; unclear D gene. Trimming pared 5 bases from V and 4 bases from J, leaving 7 bases between. CDR3 length: 11 amino acids. In germline, CDR1 is DFQATT, CDR2 SNEGSKA (reference sequence). CDR3 nucleotides: TGCAGTGCTCCCTTCCCAGATACGCAGTATTTT. Amino acid sequence: CSAPFPDTQYF.

The chain recombines TRBV7-3 with TRBJ2-1; 10 bases fit TRBD2. V gave up 2 bases and J gave up 6 bases; unmatched junction bases: 4. The V gene's germline CDR1 is SGHTA and CDR2 FQGTGA. The CDR3 runs 15 residues. The DNA of the CDR3 is TGTGCCAGCAGCTTATCTAGCGGGAGAGGCAATGAGCAGTTCTTC. Its translation is CASSLSSGRGNEQFF.

V is TRBV5-1 and J is TRBJ1-2, with a weak D call TRBD1 (6 bases). Germline V lookup: CDR1 SGHRS, CDR2 YFSETQ. V shed 4 bases and J shed 2 bases, with 9 bases lying between them. The CDR3 length is 13 residues. This chain's CDR3 is CASSQGQNYGYTF. DNA of the CDR3: TGCGCCAGCAGCCAGGGGCAGAACTATGGCTACACCTTC. Supplemented by reference TRBV5-1 and TRBJ1-2, the full variable domain reads KAGVTQTPRYLIKTRGQQVTLSCSPISGHRSVSWYQQTPGQGLQFLFEYFSETQRNKGNFPGRFSGRQFSNSRSEMNVSTLELGDSALYLCASSQGQNYGYTFGSGTRLTVV.

This chain joins TRBV19 and TRBJ2-3; D uncertain. CDR3 length: 13 residues. Germline V gene data show CDR1 as LNHDA and CDR2 as SQIVND (reference sequence). Trimming shortened V by 10 bases and J by 0 bases, and 11 bases separated the two germline ends. CDR3 protein: CAIRITSTDTQYF. The DNA for the CDR3 is TGTGCCATCCGCATTACTAGCACAGATACGCAGTATTTT.

The chain recombines TRBV25-1 with TRBJ2-5; possible D gene TRBD2, 7 bases. This CDR3 has 16 amino acids. Trimming removed 0 bases at V and 6 bases at J, with 17 bases between. CDR1 and CDR2 (germline): MGHDK, SYGVNS. CDR3 bases: TGTGCCAGCAGTGAATATAGGGGGAGGGCCGCACAGACCCAGTACTTC. Its translation: CASSEYRGRAAQTQYF.

This chain links TRBV7-2 with TRBJ1-2; 7 bases are shared with TRBD1. The CDR3 length is 15 residues. V shed 1 base, J shed 5 bases, and the junction held 7 bases outside the gene matches. Germline V gene data show CDR1 as SGHTA and CDR2 as FQGNSA. CDR3 protein: CASSLVRQGRYGYTF. The CDR3 DNA reads TGTGCCAGCAGCTTAGTTCGACAGGGTCGGTATGGCTACACCTTC.

This clone has just one count. The gene calls are TRBV7-9 and TRBJ2-3; 8 nucleotides agree with TRBD2. Germline V CDR1 and CDR2: SEHNR, FQNEAQ (reference sequence). V was pared by 3 bases and J by 3 bases, with 2 bases of the junction left unmatched. The CDR3 totals 14 residues. The CDR3 region is CASSLSGRTDTQYF. CDR3 DNA: TGTGCCAGCAGCTTGAGCGGGAGAACAGATACGCAGTATTTT.